This TCR beta chain came from a study of blood T cell repertoires in COVID-19. Across the whole study: Acute and convalescent COVID-19 samples came from the United States, Italy and Spain.

The CDR3 is made up of 14 amino acids. V lost 5 bases and J lost 5; bases outside the gene matches: 4. Germline CDR1 is SNHLY and CDR2 is FYNNEI. In the original processing: Amplification of reference gene primers was used by the study to estimate nucleated cell counts. The table came from immunoSEQ multiplex PCR; TCRdb's copy has only in-frame clones and leaves some out. The V and J calls and clone size are taken from that table; D and trimming were inferred from the DNA. The sample has roughly 38,000 clones, around 90% seen once. The chain employs TRBV2 and TRBJ1-5; 9 bases are a match to TRBD1. This clonotype was obtained from a man between 65 and 85 years old with acute or convalescent COVID-19. Sequencing used peripheral blood. The DNA of the CDR3 is TGTGCCAGCAGTTTGGACAGGGGTTATCAGCCCCAGCATTTT. The encoded protein is CASSLDRGYQPQHF. Full variable domain (remainder filled in from reference TRBV2 and TRBJ1-5): EPEVTQTPSHQVTQMGQEVILRCVPISNHLYFYWYRQILGQKVEFLVSFYNNEISEKSEIFDDQFSVERPDGSNFTLKIRSTKLEDSAMYFCASSLDRGYQPQHFGDGTRLSIL.